This entry lists 22 T cell receptor beta chains sequenced from one sample in a study of cytotoxic CD8 clonotypes in ibrutinib-treated CLL. The data were produced by immunoSEQ multiplex PCR, yet TCRdb's version contains in-frame clones alone and is incomplete. Of 150,000 to 250,000 clones in the sample, 72% were seen once. Sequenced here: PBMCs, sampled after 24 months of ibrutinib treatment. The receptors here all came from a human donor with chronic lymphocytic leukemia.

The rearrangement joins TRBV4-3 to TRBJ1-2; TRBD1 matches at 8 bases. The V gene's germline CDR1 is LGHNA and CDR2 YSLEER. This CDR3 has 16 residues. The junction had 11 bases not matched to a gene; V was cut back by 2 bases and J by 6 bases. The CDR3 region is CASSQFFGQGSDGYTF. DNA for the CDR3: TGCGCCAGCAGCCAATTCTTCGGACAGGGTTCTGATGGCTACACCTTC.

The chain carries TRBV6-5 and TRBJ1-5; D is uncertain. This CDR3 is 13 amino acids long. V gave up 2 bases and J gave up 0 bases, with 2 bases separating them. Germline CDR1 reads MNHEY; CDR2 reads SVGAGI. The CDR3 loop reads CASSYNSNQPQHF. The CDR3 bases are TGTGCCAGCAGTTACAATAGCAATCAGCCCCAGCATTTT.

This clone has a handful of counts. In DNA form, the CDR3 reads TGCAGCGTTGTGGGAGATAGCAATCAGCCCCAGCATTTT. Translated, it gives CSVVGDSNQPQHF. This chain links TRBV29-1 with TRBJ1-5; no clear D. The germline V gene encodes CDR1 SQVTM and CDR2 ANQGSEA. This CDR3 contains 13 residues. V shed 4 bases and J shed 0 bases, with 7 bases lying between them.

This clone was detected once. The chain employs TRBV6-5 and TRBJ1-2; D gene ambiguous. Germline values: CDR1 MNHEY, CDR2 SVGAGI. V was pared by 4 bases and J by 4 bases, with 10 bases between. This CDR3 has 13 residues. CDR3 sequence reads: CASSLDGTYGYTF. The CDR3 nucleotides are TGTGCCAGCAGTTTGGACGGAACCTATGGCTACACCTTC.

This chain uses TRBV7-8 with TRBJ2-1; 7 positions match TRBD2. In germline, CDR1 is SGHVS, CDR2 FQNEAQ. The CDR3 consists of 15 residues. J gave up 8 bases and V 2 bases, and 9 bases lay outside the gene matches. Written as DNA, the CDR3 is TGTGCCAGCAGCTTAAAATTCTTCCGGGGGGATGAGCAGTTCTTC. This sequence encodes CASSLKFFRGDEQFF.

DNA for the CDR3: TGTGCCAGCAGGGATGACACAGTTCCTCCCCAGCATTTT. Translation: CASRDDTVPPQHF. This chain connects TRBV2 to TRBJ1-5; D gene unclear. The V and J ends lost 6 bases and 10 bases respectively, with 16 bases between them. The CDR3 loop spans 13 amino acids. Per the germline V gene, CDR1 is SNHLY and CDR2 is FYNNEI.

V is TRBV5-5 and J is TRBJ1-1, with 8 nucleotides matching TRBD1. The junction had 5 bases not matched to a gene; V was cut back by 4 bases and J by 3 bases. Germline V lookup: CDR1 SGHKS, CDR2 YYEKEE (reference sequence). The CDR3 consists of 14 residues. CDR3 in DNA: TGTGCCAGCAGCCCGAGGGACAGGTACACTGAAGCTTTCTTT. Translating gives CASSPRDRYTEAFF.

The V and J genes are TRBV6-5 and TRBJ2-2; TRBD1 agrees at 9 bases. Germline V gives CDR1 MNHEY, CDR2 SVGAGI. V was pared by 5 bases and J by 7 bases, with 8 bases of the junction left unmatched. The CDR3 runs 15 residues. This CDR3 is CASSHTGTGIGELFF. The CDR3 DNA reads as TGTGCCAGCAGTCATACCGGGACAGGGATCGGGGAGCTGTTTTTT.

The V and J genes are TRBV6-6 and TRBJ1-1, with D hard to call. This CDR3 spans 12 amino acids. Germline V gene data show CDR1 as MNHNY and CDR2 as SVGAGI (reference sequence). Trimming took off 5 bases at V and 7 bases at J, with 11 bases between the two ends. CDR3 residues: CASSHSGIEAFF. DNA of the CDR3: TGTGCCAGCAGTCATTCCGGCATTGAAGCTTTCTTT.

V gene TRBV5-4 combines with J gene TRBJ1-4; 7 positions match TRBD1. CDR1 and CDR2 (germline): SGHNT, YYREEE (reference sequence). The length of the CDR3 is 14 residues. With V trimmed by 4 bases and J by 5 bases, 5 bases remained unmatched. The CDR3 spells CASSLRGSNEKLFF. The DNA of the CDR3 is TGTGCCAGCAGCCTCAGGGGGTCCAATGAAAAACTGTTTTTT.

V and J are TRBV25-1 and TRBJ2-5, with 10 bases matching TRBD2. The junction had 9 bases not matched to a gene; V was cut back by 6 bases and J by 2 bases. In germline, CDR1 is MGHDK, CDR2 SYGVNS. The CDR3 spans 16 residues. The CDR3 protein is CASSPLAGDRQETQYF. DNA for the CDR3: TGTGCCAGCAGCCCCCTAGCGGGAGACAGGCAAGAGACCCAGTACTTC.

The chain uses TRBV25-1 and TRBJ2-1; 11 bases fit TRBD2. The ends lost 6 bases at V and 3 bases at J; junction bases unmatched: 4. The CDR3 length is 15 residues. Looked up from germline, CDR1 is MGHDK and CDR2 is SYGVNS. The CDR3, as DNA: TGTGCCAGCAGCGAAACTAGCGGGGGCTACAATGAGCAGTTCTTC. Its protein is CASSETSGGYNEQFF.

This chain links TRBV7-8 with TRBJ2-3, with no clear D. The CDR3 runs to 12 residues. Trimming took off 5 bases at V and 3 bases at J, with 6 bases between the two ends. Germline V CDR1 and CDR2: SGHVS, FQNEAQ. CDR3 sequence (DNA): TGTGCCAGCAGCCTTTTGACAGATACGCAGTATTTT. Protein sequence: CASSLLTDTQYF.

The chain is built from TRBV15 and TRBJ2-3, with 13 positions matching TRBD2. CDR1 is LNHNV, CDR2 YYDKDF, per germline (reference sequence). The V segment lost 5 bases and the J segment 1 base; nucleotides outside the gene matches: 6. This CDR3 has 17 residues. CDR3 sequence reads: CATSSGLAGAGTDTQYF. CDR3 DNA sequence: TGTGCCACCAGCTCCGGACTAGCGGGAGCGGGCACAGATACGCAGTATTTT.

This clone was counted between two and nine times. The J gene is TRBJ2-5, the V gene TRBV11-2; maybe TRBD2 (5 bases). The V end was cut by 0 bases, the J end by 2 bases, with 16 bases between. CDR3 size: 17 residues. Germline values: CDR1 SGHAT, CDR2 FQNNGV. CDR3 in amino acids: CASSLDRSLAEQETQYF. The DNA of the CDR3 is TGTGCCAGCAGCTTAGATAGGAGTCTAGCAGAACAAGAGACCCAGTACTTC.

This clone was counted between two and nine times. The chain is built from TRBV7-3 and TRBJ2-1; 7 bases are shared with TRBD2. Looked up from germline, CDR1 is SGHTA and CDR2 is FQGTGA. V was clipped by 2 bases and J by 7 bases; unmatched bases: 5. This CDR3 contains 14 residues. The CDR3 nucleotides read TGTGCCAGCAGCTTATGGGCTAGCGGAAATGAGCAGTTCTTC. Protein: CASSLWASGNEQFF.

The gene calls are TRBV11-3 and TRBJ2-7; TRBD2 matches at 8 bases. Germline V lookup: CDR1 SGHNT, CDR2 YENEEA. CDR3 size: 14 residues. With V trimmed by 2 bases and J by 2 bases, 2 bases remained unmatched. CDR3 DNA: TGTGCCAGCAGCTTAAATAGCGGGGCCTACGAGCAGTACTTC. Translation gives CASSLNSGAYEQYF.

The chain uses TRBV6-1 and TRBJ1-1, with D possibly matching TRBD1 (5 bases). Between the trimmed V and J ends, which lost 6 bases and 5 bases, there was a span of 7 bases. Germline V lookup: CDR1 MNHNS, CDR2 SASEGT. This CDR3 spans 11 amino acids. CDR3 coding DNA: TGTGCCAGCAGACGGGGGACTGAAGCTTTCTTT. Translated, it gives CASRRGTEAFF.

This chain joins TRBV19 and TRBJ1-2, with D perhaps matching TRBD1 (5 bases). CDR3 length: 14 amino acids. CDR1 and CDR2 (germline): LNHDA, SQIVND (reference sequence). The V and J ends lost 5 bases and 4 bases respectively, with 14 bases between them. The CDR3 loop is CASSSTGRGYGYTF. The CDR3 region has the DNA TGTGCCAGTAGTTCCACCGGGAGGGGCTATGGCTACACCTTC.

Note on this clone: Other DNA sequences from this sample encode an identical CDR3 as well. The chain is built from TRBV20-1 and TRBJ2-7; D is ambiguous. Trimming took 4 bases from V and 3 from J, leaving 7 bases between them. This CDR3 has 11 amino acids. Germline CDR1 and CDR2: DFQATT and SNEGSKA (reference sequence). The CDR3 region has the DNA TGCAGTGCTACGCCCGGCTACGAGCAGTACTTC. Its translation: CSATPGYEQYF.

The chain uses TRBV6-1 and TRBJ1-1, with D uncertain. V lost 6 bases to trimming and J lost 2 bases, with 16 bases between them. The CDR3 sequence is 15 residues long. The V gene's germline CDR1 is MNHNS and CDR2 SASEGT. The CDR3, as DNA: TGTGCCAGCAGCCACCAATGGCAGAGAAACACTGAAGCTTTCTTT. It translates to CASSHQWQRNTEAFF.

This clone showed up just a few times. The V call is TRBV29-1, the J call TRBJ1-4; 8 bases map to TRBD1. Germline-derived CDR1 and CDR2 are SQVTM and ANQGSEA. Trimming took 7 bases from V and 8 from J; bases not matched to a gene: 9. CDR3 size: 13 residues. The CDR3 coding sequence is TGCAGCGCCTCCGGGACAGGAGGGGAAAAACTGTTTTTT. Translation: CSASGTGGEKLFF.